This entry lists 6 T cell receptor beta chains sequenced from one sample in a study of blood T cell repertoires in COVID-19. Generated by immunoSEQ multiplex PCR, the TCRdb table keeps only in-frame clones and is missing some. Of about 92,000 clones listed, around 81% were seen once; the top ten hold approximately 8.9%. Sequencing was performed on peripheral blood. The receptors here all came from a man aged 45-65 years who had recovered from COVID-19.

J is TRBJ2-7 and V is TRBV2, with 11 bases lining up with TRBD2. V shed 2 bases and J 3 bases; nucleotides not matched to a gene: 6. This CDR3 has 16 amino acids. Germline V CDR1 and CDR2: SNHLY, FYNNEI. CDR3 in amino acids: CASSESGLAEVYEQYF. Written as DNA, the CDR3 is TGTGCCAGCAGTGAATCGGGACTAGCGGAGGTCTACGAGCAGTACTTC.

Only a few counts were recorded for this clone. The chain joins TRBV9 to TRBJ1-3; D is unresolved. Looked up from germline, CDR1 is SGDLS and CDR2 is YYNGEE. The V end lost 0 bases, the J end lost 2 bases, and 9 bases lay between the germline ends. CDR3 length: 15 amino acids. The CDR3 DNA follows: TGTGCCAGCAGCGTAGGGGTCGGGGCTGGAAACACCATATATTTT. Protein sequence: CASSVGVGAGNTIYF.

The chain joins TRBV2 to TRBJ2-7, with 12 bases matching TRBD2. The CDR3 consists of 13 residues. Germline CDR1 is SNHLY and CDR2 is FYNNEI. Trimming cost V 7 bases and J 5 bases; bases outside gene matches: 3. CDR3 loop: CASKGLAGHEQYF. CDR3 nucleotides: TGTGCCAGCAAAGGACTAGCGGGACACGAGCAGTACTTC. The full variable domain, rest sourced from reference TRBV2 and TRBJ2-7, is EPEVTQTPSHQVTQMGQEVILRCVPISNHLYFYWYRQILGQKVEFLVSFYNNEISEKSEIFDDQFSVERPDGSNFTLKIRSTKLEDSAMYFCASKGLAGHEQYFGPGTRLTVT.

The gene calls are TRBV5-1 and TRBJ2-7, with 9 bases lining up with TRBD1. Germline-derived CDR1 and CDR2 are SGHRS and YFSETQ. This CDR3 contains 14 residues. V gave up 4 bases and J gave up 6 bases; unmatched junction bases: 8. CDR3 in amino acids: CASSVPGQGIEQYF. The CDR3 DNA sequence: TGCGCCAGCAGCGTACCGGGACAGGGCATCGAGCAGTACTTC.

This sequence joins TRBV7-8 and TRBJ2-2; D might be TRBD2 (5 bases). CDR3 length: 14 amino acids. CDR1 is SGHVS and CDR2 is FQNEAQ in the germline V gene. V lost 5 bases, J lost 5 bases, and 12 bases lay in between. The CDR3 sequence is CASSLKPGTGELFF. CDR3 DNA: TGTGCCAGCAGCCTTAAGCCGGGGACCGGGGAGCTGTTTTTT.

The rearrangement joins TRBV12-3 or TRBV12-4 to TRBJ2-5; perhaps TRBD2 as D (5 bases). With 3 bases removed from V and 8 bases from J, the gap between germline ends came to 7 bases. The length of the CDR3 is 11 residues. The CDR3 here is CASSFGKTQYF. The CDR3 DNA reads TGTGCCAGCAGTTTCGGGAAAACCCAGTACTTC.